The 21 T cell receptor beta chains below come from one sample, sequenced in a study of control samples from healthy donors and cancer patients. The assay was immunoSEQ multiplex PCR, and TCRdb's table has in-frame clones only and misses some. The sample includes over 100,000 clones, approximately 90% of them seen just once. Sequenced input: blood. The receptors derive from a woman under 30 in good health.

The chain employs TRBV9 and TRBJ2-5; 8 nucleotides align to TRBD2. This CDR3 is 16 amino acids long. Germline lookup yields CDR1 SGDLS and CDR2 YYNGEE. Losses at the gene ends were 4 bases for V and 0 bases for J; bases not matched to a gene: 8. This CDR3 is CASSRGGGGNQETQYF. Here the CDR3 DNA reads TGTGCCAGCAGCCGGGGCGGCGGGGGGAACCAAGAGACCCAGTACTTC.

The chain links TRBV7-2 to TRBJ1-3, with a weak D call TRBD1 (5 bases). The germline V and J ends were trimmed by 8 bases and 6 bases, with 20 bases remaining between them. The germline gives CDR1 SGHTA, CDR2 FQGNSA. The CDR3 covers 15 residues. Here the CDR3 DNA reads TGTGCCAGCGCACACCCGGGGGGAGAGGAAAACACCATATATTTT. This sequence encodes CASAHPGGEENTIYF.

DNA for the CDR3: TGTGCCAGCAGCTTTGAGGACCCTAACTATGGCTACACCTTC. Amino acids: CASSFEDPNYGYTF. The chain links TRBV5-8 to TRBJ1-2; D remains ambiguous. The length of the CDR3 is 14 residues. V was trimmed by 2 bases and J by 0 bases, leaving 8 bases between them. Germline CDR1 and CDR2: SGHTS and YDEGEE.

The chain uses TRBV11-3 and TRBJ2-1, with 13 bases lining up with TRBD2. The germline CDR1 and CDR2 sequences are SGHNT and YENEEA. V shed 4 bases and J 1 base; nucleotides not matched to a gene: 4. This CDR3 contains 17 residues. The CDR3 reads CASSSRLAGGSYNEQFF. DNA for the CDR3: TGTGCCAGCAGCTCCCGACTAGCGGGAGGTTCCTACAATGAGCAGTTCTTC.

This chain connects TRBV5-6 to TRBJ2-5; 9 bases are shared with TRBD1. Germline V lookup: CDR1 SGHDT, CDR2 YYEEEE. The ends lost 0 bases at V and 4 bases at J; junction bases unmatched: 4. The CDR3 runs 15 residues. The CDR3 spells CASSLGGQGAETQYF. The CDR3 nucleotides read TGTGCCAGCAGCTTGGGGGGACAGGGAGCAGAGACCCAGTACTTC. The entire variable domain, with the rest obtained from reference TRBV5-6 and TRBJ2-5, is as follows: DAGVTQSPTHLIKTRGQQVTLRCSPKSGHDTVSWYQQALGQGPQFIFQYYEEEERQRGNFPDRFSGHQFPNYSSELNVNALLLGDSALYLCASSLGGQGAETQYFGPGTRLLVL.

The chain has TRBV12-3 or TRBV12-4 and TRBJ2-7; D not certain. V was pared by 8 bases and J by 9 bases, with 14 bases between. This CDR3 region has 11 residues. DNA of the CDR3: TGTGCCAGCGGCTCCCTGTGGGGGCAGTACTTC. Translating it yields CASGSLWGQYF.

In DNA, the CDR3 is TGCAGTGCTAGTGGGGACAGGTATCACTCCTACGAGCAGTACTTC. Protein sequence: CSASGDRYHSYEQYF. The chain combines TRBV20-1 with TRBJ2-7; 8 bases agree with TRBD1. V shed 3 bases and J 0 bases; nucleotides not matched to a gene: 7. The CDR3 loop spans 15 amino acids. Per germline, CDR1 DFQATT and CDR2 SNEGSKA (reference sequence).

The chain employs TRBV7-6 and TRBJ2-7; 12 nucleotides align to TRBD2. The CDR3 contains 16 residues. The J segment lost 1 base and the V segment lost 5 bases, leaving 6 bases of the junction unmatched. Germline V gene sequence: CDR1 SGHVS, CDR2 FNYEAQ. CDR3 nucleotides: TGTGCCAGCAGCCAAGGACTAGCGGGAAGATCCTACGAGCAGTACTTC. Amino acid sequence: CASSQGLAGRSYEQYF.

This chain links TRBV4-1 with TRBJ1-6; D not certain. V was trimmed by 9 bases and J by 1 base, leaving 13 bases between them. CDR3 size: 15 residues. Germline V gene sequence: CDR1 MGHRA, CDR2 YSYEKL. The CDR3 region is CASRTSWSYNSPLHF. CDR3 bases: TGCGCCAGTCGAACATCCTGGTCCTATAATTCACCCCTCCACTTT.

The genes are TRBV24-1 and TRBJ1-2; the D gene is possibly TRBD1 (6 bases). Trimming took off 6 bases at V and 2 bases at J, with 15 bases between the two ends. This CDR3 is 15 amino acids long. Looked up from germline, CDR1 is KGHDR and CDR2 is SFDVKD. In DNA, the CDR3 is TGTGCCACCAGTATGACAGGTCCGGGGAACTATGGCTACACCTTC. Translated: CATSMTGPGNYGYTF.

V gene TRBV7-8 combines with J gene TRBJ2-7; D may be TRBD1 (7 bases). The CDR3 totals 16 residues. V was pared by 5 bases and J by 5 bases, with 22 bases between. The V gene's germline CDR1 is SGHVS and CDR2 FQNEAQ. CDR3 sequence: CASSRRIGQGGNEQYF. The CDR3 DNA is TGTGCCAGCAGCAGACGGATAGGGCAGGGGGGCAACGAGCAGTACTTC.

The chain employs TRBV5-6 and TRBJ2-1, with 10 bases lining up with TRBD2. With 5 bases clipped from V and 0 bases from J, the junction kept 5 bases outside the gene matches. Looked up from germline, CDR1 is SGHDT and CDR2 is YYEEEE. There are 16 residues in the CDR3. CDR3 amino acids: CASSPGLASSYNEQFF. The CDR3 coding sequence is TGTGCCAGCAGTCCGGGACTAGCGAGCTCCTACAATGAGCAGTTCTTC. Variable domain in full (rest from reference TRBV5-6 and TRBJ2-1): DAGVTQSPTHLIKTRGQQVTLRCSPKSGHDTVSWYQQALGQGPQFIFQYYEEEERQRGNFPDRFSGHQFPNYSSELNVNALLLGDSALYLCASSPGLASSYNEQFFGPGTRLTVL.

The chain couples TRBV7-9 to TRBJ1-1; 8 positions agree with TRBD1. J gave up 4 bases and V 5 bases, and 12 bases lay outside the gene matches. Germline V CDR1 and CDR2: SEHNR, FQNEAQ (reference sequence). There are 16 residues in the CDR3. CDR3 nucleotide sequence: TGTGCCAGCAGCCTCAACAGGGGGACCGGGAGCACTGAAGCTTTCTTT. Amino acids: CASSLNRGTGSTEAFF.

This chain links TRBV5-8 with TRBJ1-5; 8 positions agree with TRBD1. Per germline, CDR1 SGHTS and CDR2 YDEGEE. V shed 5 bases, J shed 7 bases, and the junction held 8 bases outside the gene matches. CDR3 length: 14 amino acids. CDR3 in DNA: TGTGCCAGCAGTCAAGGACAGGGACCCCAGCCCCAGCATTTT. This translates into CASSQGQGPQPQHF.

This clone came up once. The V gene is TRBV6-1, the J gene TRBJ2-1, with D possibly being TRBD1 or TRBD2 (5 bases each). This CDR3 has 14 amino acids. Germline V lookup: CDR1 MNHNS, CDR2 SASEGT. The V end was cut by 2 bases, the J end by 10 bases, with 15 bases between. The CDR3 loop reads CASSETALRDEQFF. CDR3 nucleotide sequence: TGTGCCAGCAGTGAAACGGCCCTCCGGGACGAGCAGTTCTTC.

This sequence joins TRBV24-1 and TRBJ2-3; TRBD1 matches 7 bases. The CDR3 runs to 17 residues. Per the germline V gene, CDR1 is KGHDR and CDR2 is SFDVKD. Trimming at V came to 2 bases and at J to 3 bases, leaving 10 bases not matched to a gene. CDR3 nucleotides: TGTGCCACCAGTGATTACCCCGGGACAGAAGTAACAGATACGCAGTATTTT. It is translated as CATSDYPGTEVTDTQYF.

The CDR3: CASSAHRGPNEKLFF. In DNA form, the CDR3 reads TGTGCCAGCAGCGCCCACAGGGGACCTAATGAAAAACTGTTTTTT. The chain recombines TRBV7-8 with TRBJ1-4; 7 bases line up with TRBD1. The V segment lost 5 bases and the J segment 3 bases; nucleotides outside the gene matches: 6. Germline-derived CDR1 and CDR2 are SGHVS and FQNEAQ. This CDR3 comprises 15 residues.

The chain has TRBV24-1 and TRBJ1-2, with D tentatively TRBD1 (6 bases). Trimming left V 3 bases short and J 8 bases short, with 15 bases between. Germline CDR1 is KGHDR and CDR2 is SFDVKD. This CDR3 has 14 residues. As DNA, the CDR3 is TGTGCCACCAGTGATCCCAGGGGCACGAGCGGCTACACCTTC. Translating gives CATSDPRGTSGYTF.

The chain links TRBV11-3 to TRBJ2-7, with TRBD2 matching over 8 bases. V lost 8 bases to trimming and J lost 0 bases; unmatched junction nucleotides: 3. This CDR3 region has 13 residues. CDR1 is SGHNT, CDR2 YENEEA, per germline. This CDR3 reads CASQSGSSYEQYF. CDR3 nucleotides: TGTGCCAGCCAAAGCGGGAGCTCCTACGAGCAGTACTTC. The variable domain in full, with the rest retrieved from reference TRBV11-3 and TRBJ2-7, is EAGVVQSPRYKIIEKKQPVAFWCNPISGHNTLYWYLQNLGQGPELLIRYENEEAVDDSQLPKDRFSAERLKGVDSTLKIQPAELGDSAVYLCASQSGSSYEQYFGPGTRLTVT.

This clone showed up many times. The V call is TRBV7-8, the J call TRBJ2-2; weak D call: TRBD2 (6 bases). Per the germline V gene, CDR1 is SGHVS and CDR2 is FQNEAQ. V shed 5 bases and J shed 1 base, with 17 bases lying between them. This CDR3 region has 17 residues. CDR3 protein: CASSPVGRTLNTGELFF. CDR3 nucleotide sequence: TGTGCCAGCAGCCCCGTAGGGAGGACCTTGAACACCGGGGAGCTGTTTTTT.

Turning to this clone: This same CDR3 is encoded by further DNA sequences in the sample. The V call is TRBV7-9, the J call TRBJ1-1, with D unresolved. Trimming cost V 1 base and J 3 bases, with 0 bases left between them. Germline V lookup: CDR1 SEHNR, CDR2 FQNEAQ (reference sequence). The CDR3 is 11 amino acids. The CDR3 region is CASSLDTEAFF. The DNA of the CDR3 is TGTGCCAGCAGCTTAGACACTGAAGCTTTCTTT.